The rows below give T cell receptor beta chains drawn from one sample of a study of identical twins. MiXCR was run by TCRdb on the 5' RACE reads, yielding one entry per CDR3 protein. The sample yields 1,800,000 or so distinct CDR3 sequences, 25% to 35% seen once. The specimen was cord blood. The source of these receptors is a newborn girl in good health. Both conserved end residues are part of each CDR3. Fields, in order: D gene, V gene, J gene, clone size, CDR3 DNA, CDR3 protein. The D gene is left open where the match is weak. Only some rows state a clone size, as once, few, many or a class for expanded clones.

.	TRBV12-3/TRBV12-4	TRBJ1-1	.	TGTGCCAGCAGTCTGGGGGGCATAATAGGCACTGAAGCTTTCTTT	CASSLGGIIGTEAFF
TRBD2	TRBV4-1	TRBJ2-1	few	TGCGCCAGCAGCCAAGAACGGGGGGACTCCTACAATGAGCAGTTCTTC	CASSQERGDSYNEQFF
TRBD1	TRBV28	TRBJ1-6	.	TGTGCCAGCAGTCCACCAACAGGGGGCTCCTATAATTCACCCCTCCACTTT	CASSPPTGGSYNSPLHF
TRBD1	TRBV18	TRBJ1-1	few	TGTGCCAGCTCACCCGTACAGGGGACCAACACTGAAGCTTTCTTT	CASSPVQGTNTEAFF
.	TRBV18	TRBJ1-1	.	TGTGCCAGCTCACCACAGGGGTACGGGAACACTGAAGCTTTCTTT	CASSPQGYGNTEAFF
.	TRBV7-2	TRBJ2-5	few	TGTGCCAGCAGCTCTGGCCGCGTCCAAGAGACCCAGTACTTC	CASSSGRVQETQYF
.	TRBV25-1	TRBJ1-2	.	TGTGCCAGCAGTGATACCGTTTTCTATGGCTACACCTTC	CASSDTVFYGYTF
TRBD2	TRBV10-3	TRBJ2-7	many	TGTGCCATCAGTGAGTCTAGCGGGAGTGAATACGAGCAGTACTTC	CAISESSGSEYEQYF
TRBD1	TRBV27	TRBJ2-3	few	TGTGCCAGCAGCTCTATGGCGACAGGGGGCATTGTCGATACGCAGTATTTT	CASSSMATGGIVDTQYF
.	TRBV21-1	TRBJ1-3	once	TGTGCCAGCAAAAGGGCTGACTCTGGAAACACCATATATTTT	CASKRADSGNTIYF
.	TRBV5-5	TRBJ1-1	.	TGTGCCAGCAGCTTTGTTGGGGTCACTGAAGCTTTCTTT	CASSFVGVTEAFF
.	TRBV28	TRBJ2-5	many	TGTGCCAGCAGTCACGGGACACAAGAGACCCAGTACTTC	CASSHGTQETQYF
.	TRBV28	TRBJ2-1	few	TGTGCCAGCACCCCCGGAGGGCGCTACAATGAGCAGTTCTTC	CASTPGGRYNEQFF
.	TRBV6-7	TRBJ1-5	.	TGTGCCAGCAGCATTGACAAGAGCAATCAGCCCCAGCATTTT	CASSIDKSNQPQHF
TRBD2	TRBV5-1	TRBJ2-5	few	TGCGCCAGCAGCTTCGGTACTAGCGGAGCCCAAGAGACCCAGTACTTC	CASSFGTSGAQETQYF
.	TRBV6-2/TRBV6-3	TRBJ2-1	few	TGTGCCGTCCCCGGGAACTCCTACAATGAGCAGTTCTTC	CAVPGNSYNEQFF
TRBD1	TRBV20-1	TRBJ1-4	few	TGCAGTGCCCGAACCGGGACAGGGGATGAAAAACTGTTTTTT	CSARTGTGDEKLFF
.	TRBV29-1	TRBJ2-3	.	TGCAGCGTTGAACCGTCATCGGGGGGCACAGATACGCAGTATTTT	CSVEPSSGGTDTQYF
.	TRBV20-1	TRBJ1-5	.	TGCAGTGCAACCCAGGACGGCGCCTATAGCAATCAGCCCCAGCATTTT	CSATQDGAYSNQPQHF
.	TRBV4-1	TRBJ2-3	many	TGCGCCAGCAGCCAAGAGATCCCCCCCGATACGCAGTATTTT	CASSQEIPPDTQYF
TRBD1	TRBV20-1	TRBJ1-2	.	TGCAGTGCTAATGCGGGACAGGGTGACTATGGCTACACCTTC	CSANAGQGDYGYTF
TRBD1	TRBV7-2	TRBJ1-2	.	TGTGCCAGCAGCCTAACAGGGGCCCCCTATGTAGGCTACACCTTC	CASSLTGAPYVGYTF
.	TRBV5-1	TRBJ2-3	few	TGCGCCAGCAGCTTGGCTCCGGACCTCCCCAACACAGATACGCAGTATTTT	CASSLAPDLPNTDTQYF
.	TRBV7-9	TRBJ2-7	.	TGTGCCAGCAGAATTGGACAGACCTACGAGCAGTACTTC	CASRIGQTYEQYF
.	TRBV12-3/TRBV12-4	TRBJ2-5	few	TGTGCCAGCAGTCTGGGCCCCCTCCAAGAGACCCAGTACTTC	CASSLGPLQETQYF
.	TRBV12-3/TRBV12-4	TRBJ1-1	.	TGTGCCAGCAACCTGGGGGGGAGAGCTTTCTTT	CASNLGGRAFF